The clone carrying this T cell receptor beta chain was seen a few times. What it binds is unknown. Germline CDR1 is KGHDR and CDR2 is SFDVKD. The ends were cut back, 3 bases at V and 10 bases at J, with 17 bases in the middle. CDR3 length: 15 residues. Specified treatment: roughly 10-day PBMC culture with coronavirus spike peptide pools or control peptides (ViraFEST assay). Cultured CD4+ T cell DNA underwent sequencing with the Oncomine TCR Beta short-read assay. TCRdb itself ran the PCR reads through MiXCR, one entry per CDR3 protein. Of some 19,000 distinct CDR3 sequences listed, around two fifths are singletons. The data originate from a study of vaccination and CD4 T cells after COVID-19. Study-level results: Analysis of convalescent patients found that 304 of 307 vaccine-specific clones were spike mono-reactive.

The receptor was derived from a human donor with COVID-19. The specimen sequenced was cultured CD4+ T cells from blood. This rearrangement joins TRBV24-1 to TRBJ2-2; D possibly corresponds to TRBD2 (6 bases). The CDR3 is CATSDPRGVALELFF. In nucleotides, the CDR3 is TGTGCCACCAGTGATCCCCGCGGGGTAGCGTTGGAGCTGTTTTTT.